The sequence of this T cell receptor (beta chain) was determined in a study of T cells expressing NK-cell markers. For the study at large: Obtained from sorted CD3+CD56+NKG2C+, CD3+CD56+NKG2C- and CD3+CD56-NKG2C+ T cells were the TCR beta repertoires. Sequenced donors, eight in total, included seven who were HCMV-seropositive and one who was seronegative. Overall study results and limits: The leading position in the CD3+CD56-NKG2C+ fraction of a few donors also went to these clonotypes.

On this clonotype: As yet, its antigen is unknown.

The CDR3 totals 16 residues. It was by 5'RACE template switching with UMIs that TCR beta cDNA was made. TCRdb reanalyzed the 5' RACE reads and collapses them to one entry per CDR3 protein, without DNA. In total, the table holds roughly 280,000 distinct CDR3 sequences. This chain uses TRBV12-3 or TRBV12-4 with TRBJ1-6. This TCR was recovered from a man younger than 30 in good health. Sequencing was performed on blood T cells: a sorted CD56 or NKG2C T cell subset, CD4+ or CD8+ T cells, or bulk PBMC T cells (not recorded which). CDR3 amino acids: CATTYQGSSYNSPLHF.